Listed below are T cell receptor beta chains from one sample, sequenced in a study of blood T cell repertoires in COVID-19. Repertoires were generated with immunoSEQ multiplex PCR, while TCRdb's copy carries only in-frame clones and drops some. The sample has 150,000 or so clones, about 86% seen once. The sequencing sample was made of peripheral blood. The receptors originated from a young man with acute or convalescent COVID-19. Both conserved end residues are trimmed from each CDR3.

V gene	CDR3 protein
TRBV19	ASRGGQGSTDTQY
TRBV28	ASSPLTGTGNTIY
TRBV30	AWSRTGNNQPQH
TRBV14	ASSQNRGWDGYT
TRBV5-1	ASSLNRQTSNTEAF
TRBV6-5	ASSNPGEYEQY
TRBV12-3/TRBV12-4	ASGVRGAGYT
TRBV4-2	ASSQVGQKYGYT
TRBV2	ASSLGISSGNTIY
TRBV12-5	ASGLVEGGADNEQF
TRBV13	ASSLATGGNQPQH
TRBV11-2	ASSPEGQVNTGELF
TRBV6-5	ASSRYTNSGNTIY
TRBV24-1	ASGQAASNTEAF
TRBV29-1	SAGRQETQY
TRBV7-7	ASSLNPGLAGGRTTGELF
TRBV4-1	ASSQVNLVYTDTQY
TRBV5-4	ASRDRAGEQY
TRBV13	APIGQVCNSPLH
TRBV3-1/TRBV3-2	ASSPSNMGASYYNEQF
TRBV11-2	ASSLSTGANYGYT
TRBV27	ASSKRGLRTDTQY
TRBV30	AFLMAGGYT
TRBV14	ASSRDRVLGDTQY
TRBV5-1	ASSERENSPLH
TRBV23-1	ASFRTGGAKNIQY
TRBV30	AWSLSGELF
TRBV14	ASSQDRGAGSTDTQY
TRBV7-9	ASSLVAGDADTQY
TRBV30	AWTPYRGYGYT
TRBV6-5	ASKLGQANEKLF
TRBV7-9	ASSPQQGAGEKLF
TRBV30	AWSDKSSSYNSPLH